The 32 T cell receptor beta chains below come from one sample, sequenced in a study of blood T cell repertoires in COVID-19. Some clones are missing from TCRdb's copy, which holds only in-frame ones; the method was immunoSEQ multiplex PCR. The sample yields more than 200,000 clones, roughly nine tenths seen once. Sample: peripheral blood. Receptors were obtained from a man aged 40-49 years with acute or convalescent COVID-19.

V usage is TRBV27 and J usage is TRBJ2-7; TRBD2 matches at 12 bases. The CDR3 sequence is 16 residues long. V lost 6 bases, J lost 7 bases, and 13 bases stayed unmatched. Germline assignment: CDR1 MNHEY and CDR2 SMNVEV (reference sequence). The CDR3 sequence: CASSKFASGGAREQYF. CDR3 nucleotides: TGTGCCAGCAGCAAATTCGCTAGCGGGGGGGCGAGAGAGCAGTACTTC.

This chain uses TRBV6-9 with TRBJ1-5; 8 nucleotides agree with TRBD1. Germline assignment: CDR1 MNHGY and CDR2 SVAAGI. Trimming took 2 bases from V and 3 from J; bases not matched to a gene: 6. This CDR3 spans 16 amino acids. The CDR3 reads CASSYPRQGFNQPQHF. The CDR3 DNA is TGTGCCAGCAGTTATCCCCGACAGGGGTTCAATCAGCCCCAGCATTTT.

The J gene is TRBJ1-1, the V gene TRBV27, with a weak D call TRBD1 (5 bases). Germline V gives CDR1 MNHEY, CDR2 SMNVEV (reference sequence). The CDR3 covers 13 residues. Trimming shortened V by 4 bases and J by 4 bases, and 10 bases separated the two germline ends. DNA of the CDR3: TGTGCCAGCAGTTCCCAGGGACTCACTGAAGCTTTCTTT. Its translation is CASSSQGLTEAFF.

With regard to this clone: Different DNA sequences within this sample yield the same CDR3. This sequence joins TRBV18 and TRBJ1-2; 8 bases agree with TRBD1. CDR1 is KGHSH and CDR2 is LQKENI in the germline V gene. The CDR3 contains 13 residues. The trim removed 6 bases at V and 5 bases at J, leaving 5 bases unmatched. CDR3 in amino acids: CASSQGADYGYTF. CDR3 coding DNA: TGTGCCAGCTCGCAGGGGGCAGATTATGGCTACACCTTC.

The rearrangement uses TRBV4-1 and TRBJ2-5, with 11 bases aligning to TRBD2. The CDR3 is made up of 17 amino acids. The V segment lost 4 bases and the J segment 5 bases; nucleotides outside the gene matches: 12. Germline CDR1 reads MGHRA; CDR2 reads YSYEKL. The CDR3 region is CASSLPGLADAGETQYF. In DNA form, the CDR3 reads TGCGCCAGCAGCCTCCCGGGACTAGCGGACGCTGGGGAGACCCAGTACTTC.

In its sample, this clone was seen a few times. In the same sample, other DNA sequences code for this CDR3. The gene calls are TRBV6-5 and TRBJ1-3; 7 nucleotides align to TRBD1. The length of the CDR3 is 15 residues. Trimming took 5 bases from V and 0 from J; bases not matched to a gene: 4. The germline CDR1 and CDR2 sequences are MNHEY and SVGAGI. In DNA form, the CDR3 reads TGTGCCAGCAGTCATACAGGGGACTCTGGAAACACCATATATTTT. This encodes CASSHTGDSGNTIYF.

The rearrangement uses TRBV19 and TRBJ1-1; a possible D gene is TRBD1 (5 bases). CDR1 and CDR2 (germline): LNHDA, SQIVND (reference sequence). V lost 6 bases, J lost 0 bases, and 17 bases lay in between. The CDR3 extends over 16 amino acids. In DNA form, the CDR3 reads TGTGCCAGTAGCCCTCTTGCGGGGACGGTGAACACTGAAGCTTTCTTT. Amino acids: CASSPLAGTVNTEAFF. Complete variable domain (other parts from reference TRBV19 and TRBJ1-1): DGGITQSPKYLFRKEGQNVTLSCEQNLNHDAMYWYRQDPGQGLRLIYYSQIVNDFQKGDIAEGYSVSREKKESFPLTVTSAQKNPTAFYLCASSPLAGTVNTEAFFGQGTRLTVV.

This chain joins TRBV7-8 and TRBJ1-2; D perhaps matches TRBD1 (6 bases). Deletions cut 3 bases from V and 3 bases from J, with 14 bases between. CDR3 length: 15 residues. From germline, CDR1 is SGHVS and CDR2 FQNEAQ. For the CDR3, the DNA is TGTGCCAGCAGCTTTGGCGGACAGACGGACTATGGCTACACCTTC. Amino acid sequence: CASSFGGQTDYGYTF.

V is TRBV6-1 and J is TRBJ2-6; D might be TRBD2 (5 bases). Germline V gene data show CDR1 as MNHNS and CDR2 as SASEGT. V was pared by 4 bases and J by 2 bases, with 18 bases between. The CDR3 consists of 18 residues. CDR3 sequence (DNA): TGTGCCAGCAGTGGAGGTTTGAAGATCGGGGCTGGGGCCAACGTCCTGACTTTC. Amino acid sequence: CASSGGLKIGAGANVLTF.

The rearrangement uses TRBV6-2 or TRBV6-3 and TRBJ1-4, with 8 bases that match TRBD1. The CDR3 extends over 17 amino acids. Germline trimming cut 6 bases from V and 0 bases from J; bases unmatched to any gene: 9. Germline V lookup: CDR1 MNHEY, CDR2 SVGEGT. CDR3 DNA: TGTGCCAGCAGCCACCCGGGACAGGACGCAACTAATGAAAAACTGTTTTTT. Protein: CASSHPGQDATNEKLFF.

This clone was seen a few times. The chain is built from TRBV24-1 and TRBJ2-1; D remains ambiguous. Trimming stripped 3 bases from V and 7 bases from J, with 6 bases between. Germline CDR1 is KGHDR and CDR2 is SFDVKD. CDR3 length equals 12 residues. CDR3: CATSDPLNEQFF. CDR3 coding DNA: TGTGCCACCAGTGATCCCCTTAATGAGCAGTTCTTC.

This clone was observed once. DNA for the CDR3: TGTGCCTGGAGCACCTATAGCACAGATACGCAGTATTTT. This translates into CAWSTYSTDTQYF. This chain connects TRBV30 to TRBJ2-3; no reliable D call. The CDR3 is made up of 13 amino acids. V was cut by 3 bases and J by 0 bases, with 7 bases left in between. Looked up from germline, CDR1 is GTSNPN and CDR2 is SVGIG (reference sequence).

The J gene is TRBJ1-2, the V gene TRBV29-1; D remains ambiguous. V shed 6 bases and J shed 5 bases, with 10 bases lying between them. CDR1 and CDR2 from the germline V gene are SQVTM and ANQGSEA. The CDR3 is made up of 11 amino acids. CDR3: CSVSGRYGYTF. The CDR3 DNA is TGCAGCGTCTCCGGGAGGTATGGCTACACCTTC.

The V call is TRBV27, the J call TRBJ2-1; possibly TRBD1 for D (7 bases). The ends were cut back, 11 bases at V and 6 bases at J, with 20 bases in the middle. This CDR3 contains 14 residues. Germline loops: CDR1 MNHEY, CDR2 SMNVEV (reference sequence). Written as DNA, the CDR3 is TGTGCCGTTGCTCCGAGACAGGGAGGCAATGAGCAGTTCTTC. Protein product: CAVAPRQGGNEQFF.

V and J are TRBV7-9 and TRBJ2-1; 7 nucleotides agree with TRBD1. The CDR3 contains 15 residues. Trimming took 5 bases from V and 4 from J; bases not matched to a gene: 8. Germline-derived CDR1 and CDR2 are SEHNR and FQNEAQ (reference sequence). CDR3 amino acids: CASSVPGQLYNEQFF. Here the CDR3 DNA reads TGTGCCAGCAGCGTCCCGGGACAGCTATACAATGAGCAGTTCTTC.

V usage is TRBV5-1 and J usage is TRBJ1-5; D is unclear. Germline CDR1 and CDR2: SGHRS and YFSETQ. V shed 1 base and J shed 4 bases, with 9 bases lying between them. The CDR3 length is 14 residues. Written as DNA, the CDR3 is TGCGCCAGCAGCTTGTCAGGCCCTAATCAGCCCCAGCATTTT. It is translated as CASSLSGPNQPQHF.

V and J are TRBV11-2 and TRBJ2-2; 9 bases line up with TRBD1. CDR3 length equals 14 residues. Germline assignment: CDR1 SGHAT and CDR2 FQNNGV. Trimming at V came to 4 bases and at J to 6 bases, leaving 3 bases not matched to a gene. CDR3 coding DNA: TGTGCCAGCAGCTCACAGGGGGCAGCCGGGGAGCTGTTTTTT. Protein product: CASSSQGAAGELFF.

CDR3 loop: CASSATTSGPQFF. The CDR3 DNA follows: TGTGCCAGCAGCGCAACGACTAGCGGGCCACAGTTCTTC. The chain combines TRBV7-9 with TRBJ2-1; TRBD2 agrees at 10 bases. Germline lookup yields CDR1 SEHNR and CDR2 FQNEAQ (reference sequence). The CDR3 spans 13 residues. Unmatched junction bases numbered 8, after V lost 5 bases and J lost 13 bases. The full variable domain, its missing parts supplied by reference TRBV7-9 and TRBJ2-1, is DTGVSQNPRHKITKRGQNVTFRCDPISEHNRLYWYRQTLGQGPEFLTYFQNEAQLEKSRLLSDRFSAERPKGSFSTLEIQRTEQGDSAMYLCASSATTSGPQFFGPGTRLTVL.

The chain has TRBV5-1 and TRBJ2-3, with 7 nucleotides matching TRBD1. CDR1 is SGHRS and CDR2 is YFSETQ in the germline V gene. V lost 3 bases and J lost 4; bases outside the gene matches: 5. The CDR3 has 14 amino acids. The chain's CDR3 is CASSSTGVADTQYF. Written as DNA, the CDR3 is TGCGCCAGCAGCTCTACAGGGGTCGCAGATACGCAGTATTTT. Variable domain in full (rest from reference TRBV5-1 and TRBJ2-3): KAGVTQTPRYLIKTRGQQVTLSCSPISGHRSVSWYQQTPGQGLQFLFEYFSETQRNKGNFPGRFSGRQFSNSRSEMNVSTLELGDSALYLCASSSTGVADTQYFGPGTRLTVL.

This rearrangement joins TRBV18 to TRBJ1-3; D unresolved. The CDR3 consists of 11 residues. Germline V gene data show CDR1 as KGHSH and CDR2 as LQKENI. Between the trimmed V and J ends, which lost 3 bases and 7 bases, there was a span of 4 bases. Written as DNA, the CDR3 is TGTGCCAGCTCACCGGAGAACACCATATATTTT. This gives the protein CASSPENTIYF.

This chain links TRBV3-1 (or the pseudogene TRBV3-2) with TRBJ1-5; maybe TRBD1 (6 bases). CDR3 length equals 15 residues. Germline V gene data show CDR1 as LGHDT and CDR2 as YNNKEL (reference sequence). V lost 3 bases to trimming and J lost 6 bases, with 15 bases between them. In nucleotides, the CDR3 is TGTGCCAGCAGCCAGCAACAGGGTTTGGGTCAGCCCCAGCATTTT. Translated, it gives CASSQQQGLGQPQHF.

V and J are TRBV10-1 and TRBJ1-3; no clear D gene. The length of the CDR3 is 16 residues. Trimming took 2 bases from V and 0 from J, leaving 11 bases between them. Germline-derived CDR1 and CDR2 are WNHNN and SYGVQD (reference sequence). Here the CDR3 reads CASSEPGILSGNTIYF. The CDR3, as DNA: TGCGCCAGCAGTGAGCCGGGAATCCTCTCTGGAAACACCATATATTTT.

The chain joins TRBV28 to TRBJ1-5, with 8 bases matching TRBD1. This CDR3 spans 14 amino acids. The germline CDR1 and CDR2 sequences are MDHEN and SYDVKM. J lost 7 bases, V lost 7 bases, and 9 bases had no gene match. CDR3 protein: CASTQPTGGQPQHF. The CDR3 DNA is TGTGCCAGCACCCAACCCACAGGGGGACAGCCCCAGCATTTT.

V gene TRBV6-5 combines with J gene TRBJ2-1; 15 bases align to TRBD2. V lost 5 bases, J lost 10 bases, and 6 bases stayed unmatched. Germline V gene sequence: CDR1 MNHEY, CDR2 SVGAGI. The CDR3 contains 15 residues. Here the CDR3 reads CASSLSGLAGGEQFF. In nucleotides, the CDR3 is TGTGCCAGCAGTCTTTCGGGACTAGCGGGAGGAGAGCAGTTCTTC.

This clone was detected only a few times. An end of the junction differs from the germline gene, which may be a read error. The V gene is TRBV6-1, the J gene TRBJ2-5; TRBD1 might be the D (5 bases). This CDR3 comprises 12 residues. The germline V gene has CDR1 MNHNS and CDR2 SASEGT. The CDR3 sequence is CASSEVSIQVDF. The CDR3, as DNA: TGTGCCAGCAGTGAAGTTTCGATACAGGTTGACTTC.

The CDR3 DNA reads as TGTGCCAGCAGTTTCGTTGGTGGAGGAGAAAAACTGTTTTTT. Translating it yields CASSFVGGGEKLFF. The chain employs TRBV28 and TRBJ1-4; D call uncertain. V was shortened by 3 bases and J by 8 bases, with 13 bases between the two germline ends. Germline CDR1 reads MDHEN; CDR2 reads SYDVKM. The CDR3 has 14 amino acids.

In this sample, this clone turned up once. The chain combines TRBV29-1 with TRBJ2-3; 7 nucleotides align to TRBD1. This CDR3 has 12 residues. Germline lookup yields CDR1 SQVTM and CDR2 ANQGSEA. V was pared by 4 bases and J by 6 bases, with 4 bases of the junction left unmatched. In nucleotides, the CDR3 is TGCAGCGTTGCCCGGGACAGTGATACGCAGTATTTT. Protein: CSVARDSDTQYF.

The chain recombines TRBV5-1 with TRBJ2-3; 9 bases are a match to TRBD1. The CDR3 is made up of 17 amino acids. Trimming took 4 bases from V and 1 from J; bases not matched to a gene: 10. The germline gives CDR1 SGHRS, CDR2 YFSETQ. DNA for the CDR3: TGCGCCAGCAGCGCCACCGGACAGGGGCTGGGCACAGATACGCAGTATTTT. As protein: CASSATGQGLGTDTQYF.

This clone was picked up a small number of times. The rearrangement links TRBV19 to TRBJ1-1; D unclear. The germline gives CDR1 LNHDA, CDR2 SQIVND (reference sequence). V lost 7 bases and J 12 bases, leaving 21 bases between the germline ends. The CDR3 has 13 amino acids. The CDR3, as DNA: TGTGCCAGTATCGATAAAAGCAGGTACGGTACTTTCTTT. Translated: CASIDKSRYGTFF.

The V and J genes are TRBV19 and TRBJ2-3, with D unresolved. The CDR3 sequence is 16 residues long. Looked up from germline, CDR1 is LNHDA and CDR2 is SQIVND (reference sequence). V shed 5 bases and J shed 0 bases, with 15 bases lying between them. The CDR3 nucleotides are TGTGCCAGTAGTCATCAAACTCCATTCAGCACAGATACGCAGTATTTT. Encoded protein: CASSHQTPFSTDTQYF.

CDR3: CASSAQTGSKTDTQYF. The CDR3 bases are TGCGCCAGCAGCGCGCAGACAGGGAGTAAGACAGATACGCAGTATTTT. This chain uses TRBV5-1 with TRBJ2-3; 7 bases match TRBD1. The CDR3 extends over 16 amino acids. V was pared by 4 bases and J by 3 bases, with 11 bases of the junction left unmatched. Germline V CDR1 and CDR2: SGHRS, YFSETQ.

This clone has only one observation. The chain couples TRBV5-1 to TRBJ2-7; 7 bases line up with TRBD1. V dropped 5 bases and J dropped 2; count of bases not matched to a gene: 7. The CDR3 sequence is 14 residues long. CDR1 and CDR2 from the germline V gene are SGHRS and YFSETQ. CDR3 sequence reads: CASSYDREAYEQYF. Here the CDR3 DNA reads TGCGCCAGCAGTTATGACAGGGAAGCCTACGAGCAGTACTTC.